This TCR beta chain was documented in a study of T-cell reconstitution after alpha-beta-depleted transplantation in children. This clonotype was counted at least ten times. Trimming removed 5 bases from V and 0 bases from J; junction bases left unmatched: 19. Per germline, CDR1 MRHNA and CDR2 SNTAGT. The CDR3 extends over 21 amino acids. The authors prepared the TCRbeta library with unique molecular identifiers. TCRdb redid the calling of the PCR reads with MiXCR, one entry per CDR3 protein. The repertoire holds 200,000 to 250,000 distinct CDR3 sequences, more than 7.5% seen once, with about 4.9% in the top ten.

The specimen comprised PBMCs from the stem cell graft donor, sampled from the stem cell graft. The gene calls are TRBV6-4 and TRBJ2-6, with 7 bases identical to TRBD1. This receptor was obtained from a human donor who donated a stem cell graft to a child with SCID. The chain's CDR3 is CASSPLLGRQGLLSGANVLTF. For the CDR3, the DNA is TGTGCCAGCAGTCCGTTACTCGGACGACAGGGTCTCCTCTCTGGGGCCAACGTCCTGACTTTC.